This section outlines one T cell receptor (beta chain) sequence together with its context. The data are from a study of blood T cell repertoires in COVID-19. The overall study: Material from acute and convalescent COVID-19 was sourced from the United States, Italy and Spain. The analysed material was cDNA or gDNA that came from T cells, B-cell-depleted T cells, or PBMCs.

Source study methods: Amplification with reference gene primers provided the estimates of nucleated cell counts. The data were produced by immunoSEQ multiplex PCR, yet TCRdb's version contains in-frame clones alone and is incomplete. V, J and clone size were drawn from that table, and D and trimming were deduced from the DNA. Altogether approximately 240,000 clones are present, 70% to 85% being singletons, with the ten largest covering approximately 4.9%. J was trimmed by 6 bases and V by 1 base; bases with no gene match: 11. The length of the CDR3 is 18 residues. Germline V CDR1 and CDR2: MNHNS, SASEGT.

V gene TRBV6-1 combines with J gene TRBJ2-1, with 11 bases identical to TRBD2. The receptor comes from a woman of 80 years or more with active or convalescent COVID-19. The sequenced material came from peripheral blood. This chain's CDR3 is CASSEGTVVLAGANEQFF. CDR3 coding DNA: TGTGCCAGCAGTGAAGGGACCGTAGTACTAGCGGGGGCCAATGAGCAGTTCTTC.